The source of this T cell receptor (beta chain) is a study of early T cells in non-severe SARS-CoV-2 infection. MiXCR, applied by TCRdb to the 5' RACE reads, yields one record per CDR3 protein. The sample contains fewer than 60,000 distinct CDR3 sequences, roughly 9.2% of which appear only once. This clonotype has a count of ten or more. The sample taken for sequencing was whole blood. The TCR sequence derives from an adult who was a healthcare worker with PCR-confirmed SARS-CoV-2 infection or an uninfected control (not recorded which).

As DNA, the CDR3 is TGTGCCAGCAGCTTAAGACGGGGTGGCGGCTACACCTTC. Amino acid sequence: CASSLRRGGGYTF. The chain employs TRBV7-3 and TRBJ1-2; D call uncertain. The V end was cut by 1 base, the J end by 8 bases, with 11 bases between. The CDR3 consists of 13 residues. The germline V gene encodes CDR1 SGHTA and CDR2 FQGTGA.